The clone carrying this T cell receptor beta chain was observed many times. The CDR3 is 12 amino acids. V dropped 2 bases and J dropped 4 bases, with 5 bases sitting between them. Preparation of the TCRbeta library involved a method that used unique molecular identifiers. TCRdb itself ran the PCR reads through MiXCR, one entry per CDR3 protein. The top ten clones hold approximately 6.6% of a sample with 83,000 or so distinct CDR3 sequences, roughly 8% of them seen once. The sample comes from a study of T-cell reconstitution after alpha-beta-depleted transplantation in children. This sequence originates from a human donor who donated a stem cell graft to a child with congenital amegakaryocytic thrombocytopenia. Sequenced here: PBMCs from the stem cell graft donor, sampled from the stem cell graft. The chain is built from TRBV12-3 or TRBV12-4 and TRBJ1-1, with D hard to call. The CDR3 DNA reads TGTGCCAGCAGTTTATCAACCACTGAAGCTTTCTTT. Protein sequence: CASSLSTTEAFF.